This TCR beta chain was recovered during a study of metastatic and nonmetastatic thyroid tumors. The study's findings and limits: It was reported that TCR beta diversity was significantly higher in malignant thyroid tumors than benign nodules, in blood and tumor.

Per the authors' pipeline: Clinicopathological groups of papillary thyroid cancer showed CDR3 differences that were used to build a distant-metastasis classifier. TCRdb used MiXCR to call clones anew from the PCR reads. It is TCRdb's table, rather than the study itself, that gives the V and J calls and clone size. Of 22,000 or so clones detected, 15% to 18% appear once; the ten largest clones hold more than 35%. Details on this clone: Its antigen is still unknown.

No treatment of any kind had been given to any patient before thyroid surgery. Germline loops: CDR1 LGHNA, CDR2 YSLEER. The V end was cut by 0 bases, the J end by 4 bases, with 7 bases between. There are 13 residues in the CDR3. The TCR originated in a female donor with papillary thyroid cancer or a benign thyroid nodule (not recorded which). Some clones in this sample may be carry-over from other donors' samples. The sequenced sample consisted of blood. The V gene is TRBV4-3, the J gene TRBJ2-7; D not certain. The CDR3 is CASSQDKGYEQYF. Here the CDR3 DNA reads TGCGCCAGCAGCCAAGATAAGGGATACGAGCAGTACTTC.